Detailed here is one T cell receptor beta chain. This same CDR3 is encoded by further DNA sequences in the sample. The data stem from a study of shared clonotypes between healthy human individuals. The V end was cut by 1 base, the J end by 1 base, with 6 bases between. The CDR3 has 14 amino acids. The germline gives CDR1 SGHTA, CDR2 FQGNSA. Repertoires were generated with immunoSEQ multiplex PCR, while TCRdb's copy carries only in-frame clones and drops some. This table holds fewer than 3 million clones, 92% found once. The source of this sequence is a man aged 18-30 years in good health. Some clones in this sample may be carry-over from other donors' samples. The sample comprised naive CD4+ T cells from PBMCs. The subset here: CD45RA+ positively selected. This chain connects TRBV7-2 to TRBJ2-3; no definite D call. CDR3: CASSLGVGTDTQYF. The CDR3 DNA sequence: TGTGCCAGCAGCTTAGGTGTCGGCACAGATACGCAGTATTTT.